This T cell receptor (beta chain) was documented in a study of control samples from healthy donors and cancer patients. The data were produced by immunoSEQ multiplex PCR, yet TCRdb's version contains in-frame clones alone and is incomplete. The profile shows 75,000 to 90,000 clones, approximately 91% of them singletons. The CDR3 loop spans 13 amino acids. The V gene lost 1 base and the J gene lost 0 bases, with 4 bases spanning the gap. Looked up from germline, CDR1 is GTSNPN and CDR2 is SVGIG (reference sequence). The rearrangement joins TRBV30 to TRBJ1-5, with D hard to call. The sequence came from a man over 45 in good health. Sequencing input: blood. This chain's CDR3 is CAWSGTSNQPQHF. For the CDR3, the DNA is TGTGCCTGGAGTGGGACTAGCAATCAGCCCCAGCATTTT.